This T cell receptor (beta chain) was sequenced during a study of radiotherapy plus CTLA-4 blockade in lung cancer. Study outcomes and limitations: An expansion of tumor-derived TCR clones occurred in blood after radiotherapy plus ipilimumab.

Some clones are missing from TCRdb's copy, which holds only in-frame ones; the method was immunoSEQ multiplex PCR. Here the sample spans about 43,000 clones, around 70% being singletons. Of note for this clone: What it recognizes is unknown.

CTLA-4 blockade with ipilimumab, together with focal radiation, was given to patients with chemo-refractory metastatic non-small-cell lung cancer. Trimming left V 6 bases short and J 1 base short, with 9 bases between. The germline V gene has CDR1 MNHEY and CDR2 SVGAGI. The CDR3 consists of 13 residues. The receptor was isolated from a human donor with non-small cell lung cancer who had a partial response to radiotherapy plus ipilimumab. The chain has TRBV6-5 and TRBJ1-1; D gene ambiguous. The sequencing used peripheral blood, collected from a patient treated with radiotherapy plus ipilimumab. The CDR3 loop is CASRTAPNTEAFF. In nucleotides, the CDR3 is TGTGCCAGCAGAACAGCTCCGAACACTGAAGCTTTCTTT.